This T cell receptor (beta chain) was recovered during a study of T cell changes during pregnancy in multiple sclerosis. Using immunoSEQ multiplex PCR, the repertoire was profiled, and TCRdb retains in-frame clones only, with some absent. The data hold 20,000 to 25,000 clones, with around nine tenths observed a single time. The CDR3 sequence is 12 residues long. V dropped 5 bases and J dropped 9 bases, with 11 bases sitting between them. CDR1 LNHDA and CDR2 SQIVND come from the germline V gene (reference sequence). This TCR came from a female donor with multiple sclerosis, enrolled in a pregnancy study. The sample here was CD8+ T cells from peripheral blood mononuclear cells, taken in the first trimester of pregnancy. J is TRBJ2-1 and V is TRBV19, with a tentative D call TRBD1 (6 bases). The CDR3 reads CASSSTGLEQFF. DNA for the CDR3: TGTGCCAGTAGTTCCACAGGGCTTGAGCAGTTCTTC.